The 19 T cell receptor beta chains in this list originate from one sample, sequenced in a study of blood T cells in healthy people across ages. Sample-barcoded 5' priming and a J-beta primer mix drove a second PCR of roughly 6 to 12 cycles. Using its own MiXCR run on the 5' RACE reads, TCRdb lists one record per CDR3 protein. The sample contains around 1,700,000 distinct CDR3 sequences, roughly 27% of which appear only once. Sequenced: blood. These receptors originate from a woman aged 25 to 45 in good health.

J is TRBJ2-5 and V is TRBV12-3 or TRBV12-4; D tentatively reads TRBD1 or TRBD2 (5 bases each). Trimming cost V 6 bases and J 5 bases, with 13 bases left between them. The CDR3 length is 13 residues. Here the CDR3 reads CASRSGTAETQYF. DNA for the CDR3: TGTGCCAGCAGATCCGGGACCGCGGAGACCCAGTACTTC.

The genes are TRBV4-1 and TRBJ1-6, with D possibly being TRBD1 (6 bases). Germline CDR1 and CDR2: MGHRA and YSYEKL. V gave up 4 bases and J gave up 9 bases, with 10 bases separating them. The CDR3 covers 13 residues. The CDR3 DNA reads TGCGCCAGCAGCCGGGACACTACTTCACCCCTCCACTTT. This encodes CASSRDTTSPLHF.

The V call is TRBV2, the J call TRBJ2-3; D is possibly TRBD2 (5 bases). V gave up 7 bases and J gave up 8 bases, with 13 bases separating them. This CDR3 has 12 residues. From germline, CDR1 is SNHLY and CDR2 FYNNEI. CDR3 in DNA: TGTGCCAGCAAAAAGGTAGAGGGTACGCAGTATTTT. Translated: CASKKVEGTQYF.

This clonotype has more than one count but fewer than ten. J is TRBJ1-1 and V is TRBV6-5, with D maybe TRBD1 (6 bases). The CDR3 spans 15 residues. CDR1 is MNHEY, CDR2 SVGAGI, per germline. The V and J ends lost 0 bases and 4 bases respectively, with 12 bases between them. CDR3 in amino acids: CASSYSRGFPTEAFF. In DNA form, the CDR3 reads TGTGCCAGCAGTTACTCCAGGGGCTTCCCCACTGAAGCTTTCTTT.

The V call is TRBV29-1, the J call TRBJ1-2, with D tentatively TRBD1 (5 bases). CDR3 length: 16 residues. Trimming left V 1 base short and J 4 bases short, with 19 bases between. Germline CDR1 and CDR2: SQVTM and ANQGSEA. CDR3 coding DNA: TGCAGCGTTGAAGCGGAGGGGCGAAGGGGTGTCTATGGCTACACCTTC. This gives the protein CSVEAEGRRGVYGYTF.

The rearrangement joins TRBV7-2 to TRBJ2-1, with D perhaps given as TRBD1 or TRBD2 (7 bases each). Germline CDR1 is SGHTA and CDR2 is FQGNSA. The CDR3 runs 16 residues. Trimming removed 7 bases from V and 2 bases from J, with 18 bases in between. CDR3 residues: CASIKGAGGAYNEQFF. CDR3 bases: TGTGCCAGCATTAAGGGGGCAGGGGGGGCCTACAATGAGCAGTTCTTC.

CDR3 DNA: TGTGCCAGCAGCGAAGACGGTGATTCACGCTACACCTTC. Translated, it gives CASSEDGDSRYTF. The genes are TRBV7-9 and TRBJ1-2; D ambiguous. Trimming removed 5 bases from V and 9 bases from J, with 16 bases in between. The germline V gene encodes CDR1 SEHNR and CDR2 FQNEAQ (reference sequence). The CDR3 is 13 amino acids.

This clonotype has only a few counts. The chain is built from TRBV20-1 and TRBJ2-7; TRBD1 aligns across 9 bases. CDR3 size: 14 residues. The V gene end was trimmed by 5 bases and the J gene end by 2 bases; junction bases not matched to a gene: 7. In germline, CDR1 is DFQATT, CDR2 SNEGSKA (reference sequence). In DNA form, the CDR3 reads TGCAGTGCTTGCCGGGACAGGGCCCCCTACGAGCAGTACTTC. Protein sequence: CSACRDRAPYEQYF.

J is TRBJ1-1 and V is TRBV7-2; D is uncertain. The CDR3 loop spans 17 amino acids. From germline, CDR1 is SGHTA and CDR2 FQGNSA. Trimming cost V 3 bases and J 0 bases, with 17 bases left between them. The CDR3 reads CASSLGGVFIMNTEAFF. The CDR3 DNA is TGTGCCAGCAGCTTGGGTGGGGTATTTATTATGAACACTGAAGCTTTCTTT.

This clonotype was picked up one time. The junction differs from germline at one of its ends, possibly a read error. The chain combines TRBV6-5 with TRBJ1-1, with D perhaps TRBD1 (5 bases). The V gene's germline CDR1 is MNHEY and CDR2 SVGAGI. This CDR3 contains 14 residues. CDR3: CASSYRGEGTGAFF. CDR3 nucleotides: TGTGCCAGCAGTTATCGGGGGGAGGGGACTGGAGCTTTCTTT.

The chain joins TRBV5-1 to TRBJ2-5, with TRBD1 matching 7 bases. Germline CDR1 and CDR2: SGHRS and YFSETQ. Trimming removed 5 bases from V and 5 bases from J; junction bases left unmatched: 12. This CDR3 contains 15 residues. CDR3 amino acids: CASRFGTAYGETQYF. The CDR3 region has the DNA TGCGCCAGCAGGTTTGGGACAGCCTATGGGGAGACCCAGTACTTC.

V gene TRBV12-3 or TRBV12-4 combines with J gene TRBJ2-7, with D hard to call. Trimming left V 8 bases short and J 5 bases short, with 10 bases between. CDR3 length: 11 residues. CDR3 region: CASCLRDEQYF. The CDR3 region has the DNA TGTGCCAGCTGCCTTCGAGACGAGCAGTACTTC.

The rearrangement uses TRBV7-2 and TRBJ1-1; unclear D gene. Germline CDR1 and CDR2: SGHTA and FQGNSA. The CDR3 extends over 13 amino acids. V dropped 6 bases and J dropped 3 bases, with 11 bases sitting between them. CDR3 coding DNA: TGTGCCAGCAGTTTCAGTGAGGACACTGAAGCTTTCTTT. This sequence encodes CASSFSEDTEAFF.

Only a few counts were recorded for this clonotype. The chain links TRBV6-5 to TRBJ1-4; D is perhaps TRBD1 (5 bases). CDR1 is MNHEY and CDR2 is SVGAGI in the germline V gene. Trimming took off 6 bases at V and 6 bases at J, with 8 bases between the two ends. The CDR3 extends over 12 amino acids. DNA of the CDR3: TGTGCCAGCAGGGACATGGATGAAAAACTGTTTTTT. Translating it yields CASRDMDEKLFF.

In this sample, this clonotype turned up many times. The chain carries TRBV28 and TRBJ2-3; TRBD1 aligns across 9 bases. This CDR3 comprises 16 residues. Looked up from germline, CDR1 is MDHEN and CDR2 is SYDVKM. V was pared by 3 bases and J by 4 bases, with 8 bases of the junction left unmatched. The CDR3 DNA reads TGTGCCAGCAGTTTCGCGGCGGGACAGGGAGCAGATACGCAGTATTTT. Protein sequence: CASSFAAGQGADTQYF.

V gene TRBV6-2 or TRBV6-3 combines with J gene TRBJ2-7, with 8 bases identical to TRBD1. The V gene end was trimmed by 6 bases and the J gene end by 5 bases; junction bases not matched to a gene: 3. The CDR3 has 12 residues. Looked up from germline, CDR1 is MNHEY and CDR2 is SVGEGT. CDR3 residues: CASRGQVDEQYF. The DNA for the CDR3 is TGTGCCAGCAGGGGACAGGTCGACGAGCAGTACTTC.

Regarding this clonotype: Just one base apart from a much larger clone, this may be a read error. The V and J genes are TRBV7-9 and TRBJ2-7; tentatively, D is TRBD1 (6 bases). The CDR3 loop spans 18 amino acids. Germline V gene data show CDR1 as SEHNR and CDR2 as FQNEAQ (reference sequence). The CDR3 DNA sequence: TGTGCCTGCAGCTTAGTTCCCGGTTGGACAGCCGAACACTACGAGCAGTACTTC. This translates into CACSLVPGWTAEHYEQYF.

In regard to this clonotype: A read error may account for a junction end that differs from germline. The chain employs TRBV20-1 and TRBJ1-3; D call uncertain. This CDR3 has 13 residues. The germline V gene encodes CDR1 DFQATT and CDR2 SNEGSKA (reference sequence). The DNA of the CDR3 is TGCAGTGCCCTACGGTACTCTGGAAACACCAGATATTTT. It yields the protein CSALRYSGNTRYF.

This clonotype was counted ten times or more. The chain links TRBV5-1 to TRBJ2-1, with D tentatively TRBD1 (5 bases). The V end lost 2 bases, the J end lost 1 base, and 10 bases lay between the germline ends. In germline, CDR1 is SGHRS, CDR2 YFSETQ. The CDR3 totals 15 residues. The CDR3 is CASSFSQGSYNEQFF. The CDR3 region has the DNA TGCGCCAGCAGCTTTTCCCAGGGTTCCTACAATGAGCAGTTCTTC.